This T cell receptor beta chain derives from a study of blood T cell repertoires in COVID-19. In the study overall: The cDNA or gDNA used as material had been derived from T cells, B-cell-depleted T cells, or PBMCs.

The CDR3 is 15 amino acids. With V trimmed by 3 bases and J by 4 bases, 1 base remained unmatched. Germline values: CDR1 MNHEY, CDR2 SMNVEV (reference sequence). Assay used: immunoSEQ multiplex PCR; TCRdb lists only in-frame clones, some missing. In the table there are 330,000 or so clones, roughly 90% of which are singletons. People in the exposed group encountered a COVID-19 case within 2 weeks before entering the study. The TCR was taken from a woman in her thirties who had been exposed to COVID-19. The chain uses TRBV27 and TRBJ2-3; 13 positions match TRBD2. The material sequenced was PBMCs or T cells enriched from blood (not recorded which). This CDR3 reads CASSLTSGRSDTQYF. For the CDR3, the DNA is TGTGCCAGCAGTTTGACTAGCGGGAGGTCAGATACGCAGTATTTT.